The 21 T cell receptor beta chains listed next were all sequenced from one sample in a study of T cell responses to AZD1222 COVID-19 vaccine. The protocol was immunoSEQ multiplex PCR, while the TCRdb copy is restricted to in-frame clones and leaves out a portion. The data show more than 80,000 clones, around nine tenths seen once. This specimen consisted of peripheral blood, obtained on day 0 of MenACWY control vaccination. These receptors all stem from an adult in good health.

This chain joins TRBV7-3 and TRBJ2-1, with 8 nucleotides matching TRBD2. V was pared by 4 bases and J by 9 bases, with 8 bases of the junction left unmatched. Germline CDR1 and CDR2: SGHTA and FQGTGA. The CDR3 has 14 amino acids. The chain's CDR3 is CASSSLGGAGEQFF. CDR3 nucleotides: TGTGCCAGCAGCTCCCTCGGGGGGGCCGGTGAGCAGTTCTTC.

The gene calls are TRBV6-5 and TRBJ1-3, with D possibly being TRBD1 (5 bases). The CDR3 sequence is 14 residues long. V was pared by 7 bases and J by 7 bases, with 17 bases between. Germline V gene sequence: CDR1 MNHEY, CDR2 SVGAGI. In DNA form, the CDR3 reads TGTGCCAGCACCCCAGGGTTTTTAGGGAACACCATATATTTT. Translated, it gives CASTPGFLGNTIYF.

The chain links TRBV15 to TRBJ2-7; 14 nucleotides align to TRBD2. The V gene end was trimmed by 0 bases and the J gene end by 1 base; junction bases not matched to a gene: 17. CDR3 length equals 22 residues. Germline lookup yields CDR1 LNHNV and CDR2 YYDKDF (reference sequence). CDR3 sequence: CATSRERLAGGLPTILSYEQYF. The CDR3 coding sequence is TGTGCCACCAGCAGAGAAAGACTAGCGGGGGGGCTCCCTACAATTCTATCCTACGAGCAGTACTTC.

The chain is built from TRBV5-1 and TRBJ2-7; D call uncertain. Germline CDR1 and CDR2: SGHRS and YFSETQ. Trimming removed 0 bases at V and 2 bases at J, with 12 bases between. CDR3 size: 15 residues. This chain's CDR3 is CASSLGQSSAYEQYF. DNA of the CDR3: TGCGCCAGCAGCTTGGGACAATCCTCGGCCTACGAGCAGTACTTC.

The chain couples TRBV5-1 to TRBJ2-2, with 8 bases fitting TRBD1. This CDR3 contains 15 residues. V was clipped by 7 bases and J by 5 bases; unmatched bases: 10. Germline CDR1 SGHRS, CDR2 YFSETQ. CDR3 in DNA: TGCGCCAGCGCTTACGGGACAGGCGATACCGGGGAGCTGTTTTTT. Translating gives CASAYGTGDTGELFF.

The chain couples TRBV5-4 to TRBJ2-7; no reliable D call. This CDR3 contains 13 residues. The germline V and J ends were trimmed by 4 bases and 5 bases, with 13 bases remaining between them. Germline values: CDR1 SGHNT, CDR2 YYREEE (reference sequence). The chain's CDR3 is CASSEDRGDEQYF. CDR3 nucleotide sequence: TGTGCCAGCAGCGAGGACCGAGGTGACGAGCAGTACTTC.

The CDR3 loop reads CASSTYSYNEQFF. CDR3 DNA sequence: TGTGCCAGCAGTACGTACTCCTACAATGAGCAGTTCTTC. The rearrangement joins TRBV7-2 to TRBJ2-1; D unresolved. Trimming removed 6 bases at V and 0 bases at J, with 6 bases between. CDR1 SGHTA and CDR2 FQGNSA come from the germline V gene. The CDR3 runs to 13 residues.

V usage is TRBV5-1 and J usage is TRBJ2-3; weak D call: TRBD1 (6 bases). CDR1 is SGHRS and CDR2 is YFSETQ in the germline V gene. CDR3 length: 15 residues. The germline V and J ends were trimmed by 4 bases and 0 bases, with 12 bases remaining between them. The chain's CDR3 is CASSQTGSSTDTQYF. CDR3 bases: TGCGCCAGCAGCCAGACAGGATCTAGCACAGATACGCAGTATTTT. Filled out from reference TRBV5-1 and TRBJ2-3, the complete variable domain reads KAGVTQTPRYLIKTRGQQVTLSCSPISGHRSVSWYQQTPGQGLQFLFEYFSETQRNKGNFPGRFSGRQFSNSRSEMNVSTLELGDSALYLCASSQTGSSTDTQYFGPGTRLTVL.

The gene calls are TRBV25-1 and TRBJ1-4, with 8 bases identical to TRBD1. V shed 7 bases, J shed 6 bases, and the junction held 1 base outside the gene matches. Germline V gene lookup returns CDR1 MGHDK and CDR2 SYGVNS. This CDR3 is built from 12 residues. Here the CDR3 reads CASKQGDEKLFF. In DNA, the CDR3 is TGTGCCAGCAAACAGGGGGATGAAAAACTGTTTTTT.

This chain uses TRBV28 with TRBJ1-6, with D perhaps matching TRBD1 (5 bases). This CDR3 has 14 residues. The germline V and J ends were trimmed by 5 bases and 7 bases, with 12 bases remaining between them. Germline loops: CDR1 MDHEN, CDR2 SYDVKM. The DNA for the CDR3 is TGTGCCAGCAGTCCCACGACAGTGAATTCACCCCTCCACTTT. Translated, it gives CASSPTTVNSPLHF.

V and J are TRBV29-1 and TRBJ2-7; TRBD1 matches 9 bases. The CDR3 totals 14 residues. V lost 7 bases and J lost 3; bases outside the gene matches: 10. Germline V lookup: CDR1 SQVTM, CDR2 ANQGSEA. CDR3 nucleotide sequence: TGCAGCGCGACCCCAGGGGACAGGGACTACGAGCAGTACTTC. It encodes CSATPGDRDYEQYF.

The rearrangement links TRBV11-2 to TRBJ1-4; 8 bases map to TRBD1. Germline V lookup: CDR1 SGHAT, CDR2 FQNNGV. The CDR3 sequence is 15 residues long. The ends lost 5 bases at V and 10 bases at J; junction bases unmatched: 12. For the CDR3, the DNA is TGTGCCAGCAGCCTATATGGGACAGGTGTCGGAAAACTGTTTTTT. Translating gives CASSLYGTGVGKLFF. The whole variable domain, filled in from reference TRBV11-2 and TRBJ1-4, reads EAGVAQSPRYKIIEKRQSVAFWCNPISGHATLYWYQQILGQGPKLLIQFQNNGVVDDSQLPKDRFSAERLKGVDSTLKIQPAKLEDSAVYLCASSLYGTGVGKLFFGSGTQLSVL.

The CDR3 protein is CAISESGPLNEQYF. In DNA, the CDR3 is TGTGCCATCAGTGAGTCGGGACCGCTGAACGAGCAGTACTTC. J is TRBJ2-7 and V is TRBV10-3; the D gene could be TRBD1 or TRBD2 (5 bases each). Per germline, CDR1 ENHRY and CDR2 SYGVKD. V dropped 0 bases and J dropped 5 bases, with 11 bases sitting between them. This CDR3 has 14 amino acids.

This clone came up once. The chain joins TRBV29-1 to TRBJ2-7; D possibly corresponds to TRBD1 (7 bases). CDR1 and CDR2 from the germline V gene are SQVTM and ANQGSEA. V gave up 6 bases and J gave up 0 bases, with 15 bases separating them. The CDR3 is 14 amino acids. DNA for the CDR3: TGCAGCGTCGGGGCGGGACAGAACTCCTACGAGCAGTACTTC. Amino acids: CSVGAGQNSYEQYF.

V and J are TRBV19 and TRBJ1-1, with TRBD1 matching 10 bases. CDR1 LNHDA and CDR2 SQIVND come from the germline V gene (reference sequence). V dropped 5 bases and J dropped 5; count of bases not matched to a gene: 8. The CDR3 length is 15 residues. The CDR3 sequence is CASSVTGGAGTEAFF. CDR3 nucleotides: TGTGCCAGTAGTGTGACAGGGGGCGCGGGAACTGAAGCTTTCTTT.

The rearrangement links TRBV5-1 to TRBJ2-3; D ambiguous. The CDR3 loop spans 15 amino acids. The V end was cut by 3 bases, the J end by 5 bases, with 16 bases between. The germline CDR1 and CDR2 sequences are SGHRS and YFSETQ. The CDR3 region has the DNA TGCGCCAGCAGCTCAGGTGGTGTGGGTGTAGATACGCAGTATTTT. Translated, it gives CASSSGGVGVDTQYF.

The chain uses TRBV5-4 and TRBJ1-1; tentatively, D is TRBD1 (5 bases). The germline gives CDR1 SGHNT, CDR2 YYREEE (reference sequence). The CDR3 has 16 residues. Trimming stripped 7 bases from V and 1 base from J, with 20 bases between. The CDR3 DNA reads as TGTGCCAGCTTTCATGCCATGACAGCTCAGAACACTGAAGCTTTCTTT. This encodes CASFHAMTAQNTEAFF.

The chain combines TRBV30 with TRBJ1-6, with TRBD1 matching 7 bases. This CDR3 region has 14 residues. V shed 3 bases, J shed 5 bases, and the junction held 4 bases outside the gene matches. Germline CDR1 reads GTSNPN; CDR2 reads SVGIG (reference sequence). CDR3 in DNA: TGTGCCTGGAGCCAGACAGGGAATAATTCACCCCTCCACTTT. The encoded protein is CAWSQTGNNSPLHF.

The genes are TRBV7-3 and TRBJ1-5, with D maybe TRBD1 (5 bases). V lost 0 bases and J 6 bases, leaving 6 bases between the germline ends. This CDR3 comprises 13 residues. Germline V lookup: CDR1 SGHTA, CDR2 FQGTGA. CDR3 loop: CASSLTQGQPQHF. The CDR3 region has the DNA TGTGCCAGCAGCTTAACGCAGGGTCAGCCCCAGCATTTT.

The J gene is TRBJ1-5, the V gene TRBV7-2; a possible D gene is TRBD1 (5 bases). Germline V gene data show CDR1 as SGHTA and CDR2 as FQGNSA. V lost 0 bases to trimming and J lost 6 bases, with 21 bases between them. The CDR3 length is 18 residues. This CDR3 reads CASSLAAPGRDWGQPQHF. The CDR3 coding sequence is TGTGCCAGCAGCTTAGCCGCCCCCGGCAGGGACTGGGGTCAGCCCCAGCATTTT.

V is TRBV24-1 and J is TRBJ2-7, with D tentatively TRBD1 or TRBD2 (7 bases each). The germline CDR1 and CDR2 sequences are KGHDR and SFDVKD. Trimming shortened V by 12 bases and J by 0 bases, and 14 bases separated the two germline ends. This CDR3 has 13 residues. CDR3 sequence: CAPGGAGSYEQYF. For the CDR3, the DNA is TGTGCCCCAGGGGGGGCGGGCTCCTACGAGCAGTACTTC.